This T cell receptor (beta chain) originates from a study of identical twins (dated by TCRdb to the mid-2010s). Concerning the study at large: To test whether fetal clonotypes persist, the study used deep sequencing on TCR alpha and beta repertoires from monozygotic twins, unrelated adults of various ages, and cord blood. To rule out contamination, replicate twin experiments were performed at different times with different library preparation protocols.

Every donor was a healthy Caucasian. The twin cohort comprised three pairs of female monozygotic twins, all aged about 18 to 29 years. CD4+ and CD8+ T cell populations were isolated with positive isolation kits from Invitrogen. The germline ends are 10 bases apart after V is trimmed by 5 bases and J by 5 bases. The CDR3, from cysteine to phenylalanine, totals 13 residues. Just CDR3 DNA is preserved here, 39 bases in frame from base 1. From the germline V gene, CDR1 is SGHRS and CDR2 is YFSETQ. This clonotype was observed a handful of times. Its antigen remains undetermined. Per-nucleotide qualities are absent, and no much larger clonotype sits a single base away. Library preparation was by 5' RACE. Sequenced using an Illumina HiSeq 2000. Template switching introduced a universal primer binding site; the final cDNA contained a unique molecular identifier, enabling accurate counting of TCR cDNA molecules. First-strand cDNA for TCR alpha and beta chains was synthesized from specific primers in the conserved constant-segment region. Each cDNA library was double barcoded, with a SMART-Mk sample barcode plus Illumina barcodes, to control for contamination. TruSeq adapter sequences along with Illumina sample barcodes were introduced in two successive PCR steps. Sequencing of the TCR alpha and beta cDNA libraries was done on the Illumina HiSeq platform using custom primers. The paper's data handling went like this. Unique molecular identifiers were extracted from raw reads with MiGEC, and CDR3 positions were determined with MiXCR. Recombination models were inferred per individual with the repgenHMM and IGoR tools using an EM algorithm. The analysis of shared clonotypes was done with the tcR package in R, with sharing normalized by the product of cloneset sizes. Out-of-frame nonproductive sequences were analyzed to study raw recombination free of thymic and clonal selection effects. TCRdb reanalyzed the raw reads on its own, using fastp at Q25 for trimming and MiXCR for clone calling, and kept in-frame beta chains. A single entry per CDR3 protein holds the most common genes and DNA from its merged rows. The V and J calls shown here were made by TCRdb, not taken from the authors' results. The sample yields about 530,000 distinct CDR3 sequences; nearly 15% were counted once. About 0.47% of the sample goes to the ten largest clones.

Beyond this particular receptor, the publication reports: Fewer insertions were carried by abundant cord blood beta clonotypes, a similar but weaker trend appeared in young adult naive repertoires, and no such trend appeared in memory repertoires. Conclusions relied on cross-sectional statistical analysis, since the same donors could not be followed over many years. Out-of-frame TCR alpha sequences shared between twins showed an excess of low generation-probability sequences compared with coincidental sharing between unrelated individuals. The excess sharing between twins in beta out-of-frame sequences was weaker because fewer shared sequences reduced the signal-to-noise ratio. Invariant T cells such as MAIT and iNKT could partly confound zero-insertion analyses, though diverse VJ usage argued against this for most clonotypes. Recombination models systematically underestimated out-of-frame TCR alpha sharing in monozygotic twins but agreed with sharing between unrelated individuals.

The sample was also linked to a second study, of yellow fever vaccine responses in identical twins. The second study's authors report: According to the authors, in identical twins the way T cells responded to vaccination appeared partly convergent and partly personalized. The study precisely tracked vaccine-responding T cell clones in identical twins.

The sequenced sample consisted of CD4+ T cells sorted from blood. The rearranged chain carries TRBV5-1 and TRBJ1-4; a tentative D match to TRBD1 spans 5 bases. The TCR was taken from a woman in her late teens or twenties in good health. The nucleotide sequence reads TGCGCCAGCAGGAGGGACGGCAATGAAAAACTGTTTTTT. Protein translation: CASRRDGNEKLFF.